This TCR beta chain was documented in a study of early T cells in non-severe SARS-CoV-2 infection. V lost 2 bases and J 6 bases, leaving 14 bases between the germline ends. Germline CDR1 MDHEN, CDR2 SYDVKM. The CDR3 has 14 amino acids. Study results and caveats: CD4 and private specificities were missed by VDJdb matching, which favored anti-spike CD8 responses.

TCRdb recomputed calls from the 5' RACE reads with MiXCR, one row per CDR3 protein. The sample contains about 77,000 distinct CDR3 sequences, around 16% of which appear only once. A word on this clonotype: No antigen is known for it.

The sequence came from an adult who was a healthcare worker with PCR-confirmed SARS-CoV-2 infection or an uninfected control (not recorded which). This chain uses TRBV28 with TRBJ2-7; D is perhaps TRBD1 or TRBD2 (5 bases each). Sequencing used whole blood. The CDR3 here is CASSLDGAGTEQYF. CDR3 DNA: TGTGCCAGCAGTTTAGACGGGGCAGGGACCGAGCAGTACTTC.